A selection of T cell receptor beta chains follows, all from one sample in a study of T cells after yellow fever vaccination. TCRdb re-called the 5' RACE reads with MiXCR, one entry per CDR3 protein. The sample lists under 700,000 distinct CDR3 sequences; around 16% were seen once. The starting material was PBMCs, obtained 5 to 6 days after the first yellow fever vaccination. The receptors here all came from a man younger than 35 who received the YFV17D yellow fever vaccine. The CDR3 runs from the conserved cysteine through the conserved F or W. The order of the fields is V gene, D gene, clone size, J gene, CDR3 protein, CDR3 DNA. The D gene is left open where the match is weak. The size of a clone is reported for some rows only, either as once, few or many, or as a class for expanded clones.

V gene: TRBV7-3; D gene: -; clone size: few; J gene: TRBJ2-3; CDR3 protein: CASSLGTRGSPTDTQYF; CDR3 DNA: TGTGCCAGCAGCTTAGGGACTCGCGGGTCGCCCACAGATACGCAGTATTTT
V gene: TRBV2; D gene: -; clone size: -; J gene: TRBJ2-3; CDR3 protein: CASRGLDTDTQYF; CDR3 DNA: TGTGCCAGCCGAGGGCTCGACACAGATACGCAGTATTTT
V gene: TRBV11-2; D gene: -; clone size: -; J gene: TRBJ2-3; CDR3 protein: CASSLEVGRVTDTQYF; CDR3 DNA: TGTGCCAGCAGCTTAGAGGTCGGGCGGGTCACAGATACGCAGTATTTT
V gene: TRBV6-1; D gene: TRBD1; clone size: few; J gene: TRBJ1-5; CDR3 protein: CASSDGTGSNQPQHF; CDR3 DNA: TGTGCCAGCAGTGATGGGACAGGGAGCAATCAGCCCCAGCATTTT
V gene: TRBV11-2; D gene: TRBD1; clone size: once; J gene: TRBJ2-6; CDR3 protein: CASSLVRRDRGYGANVLTF; CDR3 DNA: TGTGCCAGCAGCTTAGTCCGCCGGGACAGGGGTTATGGGGCCAACGTCCTGACTTTC
V gene: TRBV27; D gene: -; clone size: -; J gene: TRBJ2-2; CDR3 protein: CASSFATGFPGELFF; CDR3 DNA: TGTGCCAGCAGTTTCGCGACGGGTTTCCCCGGGGAGCTGTTTTTT
V gene: TRBV7-2; D gene: -; clone size: -; J gene: TRBJ2-3; CDR3 protein: CASSLWKGGPTDTQYF; CDR3 DNA: TGTGCCAGCAGCTTATGGAAAGGGGGGCCCACAGATACGCAGTATTTT
V gene: TRBV27; D gene: -; clone size: few; J gene: TRBJ2-5; CDR3 protein: CASSLSRGQSQETQYF; CDR3 DNA: TGTGCCAGCAGTTTATCGAGAGGCCAGAGCCAAGAGACCCAGTACTTC
V gene: TRBV1; D gene: -; clone size: many; J gene: TRBJ1-5; CDR3 protein: CTSARAWREHQHF; CDR3 DNA: TGCACCAGTGCTAGGGCTTGGAGGGAGCATCAGCATTTT
V gene: TRBV12-3/TRBV12-4; D gene: -; clone size: -; J gene: TRBJ2-1; CDR3 protein: CASIRGGGPYNEQFF; CDR3 DNA: TGTGCCAGCATCAGAGGGGGGGGCCCTTACAATGAGCAGTTCTTC
V gene: TRBV7-9; D gene: -; clone size: few; J gene: TRBJ1-2; CDR3 protein: CASSLLGSF; CDR3 DNA: TGTGCCAGCAGCTTATTGGGCTCCTTC
V gene: TRBV5-1; D gene: -; clone size: -; J gene: TRBJ1-2; CDR3 protein: CASSLGRQANPLWSTF; CDR3 DNA: TGCGCCAGCAGCTTGGGCCGACAGGCCAACCCACTATGGAGCACCTTC
V gene: TRBV19; D gene: TRBD2; clone size: -; J gene: TRBJ2-1; CDR3 protein: CASSISPERGSYNEQFF; CDR3 DNA: TGTGCCAGTAGTATTTCCCCCGAGCGGGGGTCCTACAATGAGCAGTTCTTC
V gene: TRBV18; D gene: -; clone size: -; J gene: TRBJ1-2; CDR3 protein: CASSHPREDGYTF; CDR3 DNA: TGTGCCAGCTCGCATCCGAGGGAAGATGGCTACACCTTC
V gene: TRBV7-6; D gene: -; clone size: once; J gene: TRBJ2-5; CDR3 protein: CASSLGSWETPYF; CDR3 DNA: TGTGCCAGCAGCTTGGGGTCTTGGGAGACCCCGTACTTC
V gene: TRBV12-3/TRBV12-4; D gene: -; clone size: -; J gene: TRBJ1-1; CDR3 protein: CAAKDPHQEAFF; CDR3 DNA: TGTGCCGCGAAGGACCCGCACCAAGAAGCTTTCTTT
V gene: TRBV30; D gene: -; clone size: few; J gene: TRBJ2-1; CDR3 protein: CAWGLGPPAYNEQFF; CDR3 DNA: TGTGCCTGGGGGCTGGGGCCGCCCGCCTACAATGAGCAGTTCTTC
V gene: TRBV19; D gene: TRBD1; clone size: -; J gene: TRBJ1-5; CDR3 protein: CASRRTGGENQPQHF; CDR3 DNA: TGTGCCAGTAGGCGGACAGGGGGCGAGAATCAGCCCCAGCATTTT
V gene: TRBV5-6; D gene: -; clone size: -; J gene: TRBJ2-5; CDR3 protein: CASSLRQEYQETQYF; CDR3 DNA: TGTGCCAGCAGCTTACGGCAGGAGTACCAAGAGACCCAGTACTTC
V gene: TRBV7-6; D gene: -; clone size: few; J gene: TRBJ2-4; CDR3 protein: CASSLGAMSRGAKNIQYF; CDR3 DNA: TGTGCCAGCAGCTTAGGGGCCATGTCTAGGGGGGCCAAAAACATTCAGTACTTC
V gene: TRBV20-1; D gene: -; clone size: -; J gene: TRBJ2-1; CDR3 protein: CSARDPRVNEQFF; CDR3 DNA: TGCAGTGCTAGAGATCCGAGGGTCAATGAGCAGTTCTTC
V gene: TRBV12-3/TRBV12-4; D gene: -; clone size: -; J gene: TRBJ1-2; CDR3 protein: CASTRGGGYGYTF; CDR3 DNA: TGTGCCAGCACCCGCGGGGGGGGCTATGGCTACACCTTC
V gene: TRBV27; D gene: -; clone size: -; J gene: TRBJ2-3; CDR3 protein: CASSLKVAADTQYF; CDR3 DNA: TGTGCCAGCAGTTTAAAGGTCGCGGCAGATACGCAGTATTTT
V gene: TRBV5-1; D gene: TRBD2; clone size: -; J gene: TRBJ2-3; CDR3 protein: CASSFIAGGTPDTQYF; CDR3 DNA: TGCGCCAGCAGCTTTATAGCGGGGGGGACCCCAGATACGCAGTATTTT
V gene: TRBV7-9; D gene: TRBD2; clone size: -; J gene: TRBJ2-2; CDR3 protein: CASSPAGGMNTGELFF; CDR3 DNA: TGTGCCAGCAGCCCAGCGGGGGGGATGAACACCGGGGAGCTGTTTTTT
V gene: TRBV7-9; D gene: -; clone size: few; J gene: TRBJ1-2; CDR3 protein: CASSLAPQQDGYTF; CDR3 DNA: TGTGCCAGCAGCTTAGCTCCTCAACAGGATGGCTACACCTTC
V gene: TRBV4-2; D gene: -; clone size: few; J gene: TRBJ2-3; CDR3 protein: CASSQDGGGVTDTQYF; CDR3 DNA: TGTGCCAGCAGCCAAGATGGGGGGGGCGTCACAGATACGCAGTATTTT
V gene: TRBV30; D gene: TRBD1; clone size: few; J gene: TRBJ1-1; CDR3 protein: CAWSTGGTEAFF; CDR3 DNA: TGTGCCTGGTCGACAGGGGGTACTGAAGCTTTCTTT
V gene: TRBV4-2; D gene: -; clone size: -; J gene: TRBJ2-1; CDR3 protein: CASSQELRGFGYNEQFF; CDR3 DNA: TGTGCCAGCAGCCAAGAACTTAGAGGGTTCGGTTACAATGAGCAGTTCTTC
V gene: TRBV2; D gene: -; clone size: medium-sized; J gene: TRBJ2-5; CDR3 protein: CASRNAQETQYF; CDR3 DNA: TGTGCCAGCAGAAACGCCCAAGAGACCCAGTACTTC
V gene: TRBV20-1; D gene: TRBD1; clone size: -; J gene: TRBJ2-6; CDR3 protein: CSAPGTGGSGANVLTF; CDR3 DNA: TGCAGTGCTCCCGGGACAGGAGGCTCTGGGGCCAACGTCCTGACTTTC
V gene: TRBV6-2/TRBV6-3; D gene: -; clone size: many; J gene: TRBJ2-5; CDR3 protein: CASSSAEETQYF; CDR3 DNA: TGTGCCAGCAGCTCAGCGGAAGAGACCCAGTACTTC
V gene: TRBV6-1; D gene: -; clone size: few; J gene: TRBJ2-5; CDR3 protein: CASSLGTFLQETQYF; CDR3 DNA: TGTGCCAGCAGCCTAGGGACTTTTCTTCAAGAGACCCAGTACTTC
V gene: TRBV6-2/TRBV6-3; D gene: TRBD2; clone size: -; J gene: TRBJ2-1; CDR3 protein: CASSLRLAGDAYNEQFF; CDR3 DNA: TGTGCCAGCAGTTTGCGACTAGCGGGGGACGCCTACAATGAGCAGTTCTTC
V gene: TRBV10-3; D gene: -; clone size: -; J gene: TRBJ2-5; CDR3 protein: CAAGQFSETQYF; CDR3 DNA: TGTGCCGCCGGACAGTTTTCCGAGACCCAGTACTTC
V gene: TRBV27; D gene: TRBD2; clone size: few; J gene: TRBJ2-3; CDR3 protein: CASSGPGLAPDTQYF; CDR3 DNA: TGTGCCAGCAGTGGACCGGGACTAGCCCCAGATACGCAGTATTTT
V gene: TRBV18; D gene: -; clone size: few; J gene: TRBJ2-4; CDR3 protein: CASSPPFQGTGNIQYF; CDR3 DNA: TGTGCCAGCTCACCACCATTCCAGGGCACGGGGAACATTCAGTACTTC
V gene: TRBV20-1; D gene: -; clone size: many; J gene: TRBJ2-5; CDR3 protein: CSARYRNPQETQYF; CDR3 DNA: TGCAGTGCTCGGTACCGTAACCCGCAAGAGACCCAGTACTTC
V gene: TRBV6-1; D gene: -; clone size: -; J gene: TRBJ1-4; CDR3 protein: CASSPLGAANEKLFF; CDR3 DNA: TGTGCCAGCAGTCCTCTCGGAGCAGCTAATGAAAAACTGTTTTTT
V gene: TRBV6-5; D gene: -; clone size: few; J gene: TRBJ1-3; CDR3 protein: CASSFAGDTGNTIYF; CDR3 DNA: TGTGCCAGCAGTTTCGCAGGCGATACTGGAAACACCATATATTTT
V gene: TRBV28; D gene: TRBD1; clone size: few; J gene: TRBJ2-7; CDR3 protein: CASIPDRENYEQYF; CDR3 DNA: TGTGCCAGCATCCCGGACAGGGAAAACTACGAGCAGTACTTC
V gene: TRBV30; D gene: -; clone size: -; J gene: TRBJ1-2; CDR3 protein: CACLEEGIYGYTF; CDR3 DNA: TGTGCCTGCCTAGAGGAGGGGATCTATGGCTACACCTTC
V gene: TRBV9; D gene: TRBD1; clone size: -; J gene: TRBJ2-7; CDR3 protein: CASSVTPDRRLLYEQYF; CDR3 DNA: TGTGCCAGCAGCGTAACTCCGGACAGGAGATTACTCTACGAGCAGTACTTC
V gene: TRBV12-3/TRBV12-4; D gene: -; clone size: -; J gene: TRBJ2-3; CDR3 protein: CASSSIQGDFADTQYF; CDR3 DNA: TGTGCCAGCAGTTCGATACAGGGCGACTTTGCAGATACGCAGTATTTT
V gene: TRBV4-1; D gene: TRBD2; clone size: few; J gene: TRBJ2-5; CDR3 protein: CASSLWVAGDLQETQYF; CDR3 DNA: TGCGCCAGCAGCCTATGGGTAGCGGGGGATCTACAAGAGACCCAGTACTTC
V gene: TRBV5-1; D gene: TRBD1; clone size: few; J gene: TRBJ2-2; CDR3 protein: CASSTTGYTGELFF; CDR3 DNA: TGCGCCAGCAGCACGACAGGGTACACCGGGGAGCTGTTTTTT
V gene: TRBV12-3/TRBV12-4; D gene: -; clone size: few; J gene: TRBJ2-1; CDR3 protein: CASSLATLREQFF; CDR3 DNA: TGTGCCAGCAGTTTGGCGACCCTCAGGGAGCAGTTCTTC
V gene: TRBV19; D gene: TRBD1; clone size: few; J gene: TRBJ1-1; CDR3 protein: CASSITSTGVNTEAFF; CDR3 DNA: TGTGCCAGTAGTATTACGTCGACAGGGGTGAACACTGAAGCTTTCTTT
V gene: TRBV12-3/TRBV12-4; D gene: TRBD1; clone size: -; J gene: TRBJ1-2; CDR3 protein: CASNTGGYGYTF; CDR3 DNA: TGTGCCAGCAATACAGGGGGCTATGGCTACACCTTC
V gene: TRBV7-9; D gene: -; clone size: few; J gene: TRBJ1-2; CDR3 protein: CASSLDYRLYYGYTF; CDR3 DNA: TGTGCCAGCAGCTTAGACTACAGGCTTTACTATGGCTACACCTTC
V gene: TRBV5-1; D gene: -; clone size: many; J gene: TRBJ2-1; CDR3 protein: CASSLGVPNEQFF; CDR3 DNA: TGCGCCAGCAGCTTGGGCGTACCCAATGAGCAGTTCTTC
V gene: TRBV6-5; D gene: -; clone size: few; J gene: TRBJ2-4; CDR3 protein: CASSYSRAKNIQYF; CDR3 DNA: TGTGCCAGCAGTTACTCCCGAGCCAAAAACATTCAGTACTTC
V gene: TRBV25-1; D gene: TRBD2; clone size: -; J gene: TRBJ2-1; CDR3 protein: CASGPSSGGGPQFF; CDR3 DNA: TGTGCCAGCGGACCTTCTAGCGGGGGCGGTCCGCAGTTCTTC